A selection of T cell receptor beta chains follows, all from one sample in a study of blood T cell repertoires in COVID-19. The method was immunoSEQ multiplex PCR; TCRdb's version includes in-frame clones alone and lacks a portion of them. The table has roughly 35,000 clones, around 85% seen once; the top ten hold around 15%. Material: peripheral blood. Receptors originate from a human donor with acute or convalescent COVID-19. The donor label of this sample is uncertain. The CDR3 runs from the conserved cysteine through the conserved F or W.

cdr3_aa: CATGPTGQEGDGYTF; v_call: TRBV24-1; cdr3_length: 15; j_call: TRBJ1-2
cdr3_aa: CASSFGADTQYF; v_call: TRBV11-3; cdr3_length: 12; j_call: TRBJ2-3
cdr3_aa: CASSLDNPYNSPLHF; v_call: TRBV27; cdr3_length: 15; j_call: TRBJ1-6
cdr3_aa: CASSIQGALADTQYF; v_call: TRBV11-2; cdr3_length: 15; j_call: TRBJ2-3
cdr3_aa: CASSLETGRIAFF; v_call: TRBV7-3; cdr3_length: 13; j_call: TRBJ1-1
cdr3_aa: CASSAQGGLLGEQFF; v_call: TRBV5-6; cdr3_length: 15; j_call: TRBJ2-1
cdr3_aa: CASSKTSGGAGDTQYF; v_call: TRBV7-2; cdr3_length: 16; j_call: TRBJ2-3
cdr3_aa: CASSWDTMNTEAFF; v_call: TRBV11-3; cdr3_length: 14; j_call: TRBJ1-1
cdr3_aa: CASSIPGHPTDTQYF; v_call: TRBV11-3; cdr3_length: 15; j_call: TRBJ2-3
cdr3_aa: CASSRAGPIYTQYF; v_call: TRBV5-6; cdr3_length: 14; j_call: TRBJ2-3
cdr3_aa: CALVEGPVPTDTQYF; v_call: TRBV30; cdr3_length: 15; j_call: TRBJ2-3
cdr3_aa: CASSPGQGDNSPLHF; v_call: TRBV11-2; cdr3_length: 15; j_call: TRBJ1-6
cdr3_aa: CASSEVRTSRGGTDTQYF; v_call: TRBV27; cdr3_length: 18; j_call: TRBJ2-3
cdr3_aa: CASSFDTSLQETQYF; v_call: TRBV5-4; cdr3_length: 15; j_call: TRBJ2-5
cdr3_aa: CASSQERQTGELFF; v_call: TRBV4-2; cdr3_length: 14; j_call: TRBJ2-2
cdr3_aa: CASSPGLSTDTQYF; v_call: TRBV7-9; cdr3_length: 14; j_call: TRBJ2-3
cdr3_aa: CASSLRHVNYGYTF; v_call: TRBV28; cdr3_length: 14; j_call: TRBJ1-2
cdr3_aa: CASRTLGTSDDEQFF; v_call: TRBV6-5; cdr3_length: 15; j_call: TRBJ2-1
cdr3_aa: CASSYVAGSNQPQHF; v_call: TRBV6-2/TRBV6-3; cdr3_length: 15; j_call: TRBJ1-5
cdr3_aa: CASSANRQGIGTYGYTF; v_call: TRBV7-2; cdr3_length: 17; j_call: TRBJ1-2
cdr3_aa: CASSPDRASPLHF; v_call: TRBV18; cdr3_length: 13; j_call: TRBJ1-6
cdr3_aa: CASSNSGGTYEQYF; v_call: TRBV6-6; cdr3_length: 14; j_call: TRBJ2-7
cdr3_aa: CASSPTGGYGYTF; v_call: TRBV19; cdr3_length: 13; j_call: TRBJ1-2
cdr3_aa: CASSGTVQDTQYF; v_call: TRBV9; cdr3_length: 13; j_call: TRBJ2-3
cdr3_aa: CAFREGQGIGNYGYTF; v_call: TRBV10-3; cdr3_length: 16; j_call: TRBJ1-2
cdr3_aa: CASSLSSGVTNYGYTF; v_call: TRBV27; cdr3_length: 16; j_call: TRBJ1-2
cdr3_aa: CATRQGRLVNEQFF; v_call: TRBV10-3; cdr3_length: 14; j_call: TRBJ2-1
cdr3_aa: CASSTPSDEQFF; v_call: TRBV11-1; cdr3_length: 12; j_call: TRBJ2-1
cdr3_aa: CASSYAGGNNYGYTF; v_call: TRBV5-1; cdr3_length: 15; j_call: TRBJ1-2
cdr3_aa: CASSFNYGGGGTGELFF; v_call: TRBV5-8; cdr3_length: 17; j_call: TRBJ2-2
cdr3_aa: CASSILGQGASEQYF; v_call: TRBV19; cdr3_length: 15; j_call: TRBJ2-7
cdr3_aa: CASSLRSIYEQYF; v_call: TRBV7-2; cdr3_length: 13; j_call: TRBJ2-7
cdr3_aa: CASGPGQGTYEQYF; v_call: TRBV5-1; cdr3_length: 14; j_call: TRBJ2-7
cdr3_aa: CASSQEGPGTGDSYEQYF; v_call: TRBV4-2; cdr3_length: 18; j_call: TRBJ2-7
cdr3_aa: CASSGAGTVRNTIYF; v_call: TRBV25-1; cdr3_length: 15; j_call: TRBJ1-3
cdr3_aa: CASSLGTGSDGVYTF; v_call: TRBV7-9; cdr3_length: 15; j_call: TRBJ1-2
cdr3_aa: CASSLLAGATDTQYF; v_call: TRBV18; cdr3_length: 15; j_call: TRBJ2-3
cdr3_aa: CASSPAGVYTQYF; v_call: TRBV5-6; cdr3_length: 13; j_call: TRBJ2-3
cdr3_aa: CASSRKGLAGSNEQFF; v_call: TRBV11-3; cdr3_length: 16; j_call: TRBJ2-1
cdr3_aa: CASSLVLGSEAFF; v_call: TRBV7-8; cdr3_length: 13; j_call: TRBJ1-1
cdr3_aa: CASSSRNTEAFF; v_call: TRBV7-9; cdr3_length: 12; j_call: TRBJ1-1
cdr3_aa: CASSFLEGAGYTF; v_call: TRBV5-4; cdr3_length: 13; j_call: TRBJ1-2
cdr3_aa: CASSGVAGGQDTQYF; v_call: TRBV4-2; cdr3_length: 15; j_call: TRBJ2-3
cdr3_aa: CAWTTGLHQQETQYF; v_call: TRBV30; cdr3_length: 15; j_call: TRBJ2-5
cdr3_aa: CASSHNTGWQTQYF; v_call: TRBV14; cdr3_length: 14; j_call: TRBJ2-5
cdr3_aa: CAISESLGRETEAFF; v_call: TRBV10-3; cdr3_length: 15; j_call: TRBJ1-1
cdr3_aa: CASSLVLPPRAFF; v_call: TRBV7-2; cdr3_length: 13; j_call: TRBJ1-1
cdr3_aa: CASSFRQGLDGYTF; v_call: TRBV5-4; cdr3_length: 14; j_call: TRBJ1-2
cdr3_aa: CASSEQGFGNTIYF; v_call: TRBV10-2; cdr3_length: 14; j_call: TRBJ1-3
cdr3_aa: CASRAGSSGNTIYF; v_call: TRBV10-2; cdr3_length: 14; j_call: TRBJ1-3
cdr3_aa: CASSYGQIGTAQHF; v_call: TRBV6-2/TRBV6-3; cdr3_length: 14; j_call: TRBJ1-5
cdr3_aa: CASSPQGLTGANVLTF; v_call: TRBV7-3; cdr3_length: 16; j_call: TRBJ2-6
cdr3_aa: CASSQDLKRGSAYTQYF; v_call: TRBV14; cdr3_length: 17; j_call: TRBJ2-3
cdr3_aa: CASSPPRTGGGYGYTF; v_call: TRBV18; cdr3_length: 16; j_call: TRBJ1-2